Listed below are T cell receptor beta chains from one sample, sequenced in a study of control samples from healthy donors and cancer patients. The table came from immunoSEQ multiplex PCR; TCRdb's copy has only in-frame clones and leaves some out. The table lists about 150,000 clones, approximately 96% of them singletons. The specimen sequenced was blood. These receptors were collected from a woman between 40 and 55 years old in good health. Each CDR3 is given with its conserved first and last residue. The order of the fields is J gene, V gene, CDR3 length, D gene, clone size, CDR3 protein, CDR3 DNA. D genes are given only for firm matches. Size tells how often a clone was seen (once, few, many) or the class of an expanded clone, and some rows leave it out.

J gene: TRBJ1-4; V gene: TRBV5-4; CDR3 length: 17; D gene: TRBD1; clone size: -; CDR3 protein: CASSRSAGTVSNEKLFF; CDR3 DNA: TGTGCCAGCAGTCGCTCGGCGGGGACAGTTTCTAATGAAAAACTGTTTTTT
J gene: TRBJ2-5; V gene: TRBV10-1; CDR3 length: 15; D gene: TRBD1; clone size: -; CDR3 protein: CASSESGTGQETQYF; CDR3 DNA: TGCGCCAGCAGTGAGTCGGGGACAGGACAAGAGACCCAGTACTTC
J gene: TRBJ1-2; V gene: TRBV25-1; CDR3 length: 15; D gene: TRBD1; clone size: -; CDR3 protein: CASSPRQGMGYGYTF; CDR3 DNA: TGTGCCAGCAGTCCGAGACAGGGGATGGGCTATGGCTACACCTTC
J gene: TRBJ1-1; V gene: TRBV7-9; CDR3 length: 13; D gene: -; clone size: -; CDR3 protein: CASSSPGNTEAFF; CDR3 DNA: TGTGCCAGCAGCTCCCCCGGGAACACTGAAGCTTTCTTT
J gene: TRBJ1-1; V gene: TRBV7-9; CDR3 length: 15; D gene: TRBD1; clone size: -; CDR3 protein: CASSRTGDGNTEASF; CDR3 DNA: TGTGCCAGCAGCAGGACAGGGGACGGGAACACTGAAGCTTCCTTT
J gene: TRBJ2-5; V gene: TRBV7-2; CDR3 length: 17; D gene: -; clone size: once; CDR3 protein: CASSLGTDWAFQETQYF; CDR3 DNA: TGTGCCAGCAGCTTAGGTACAGATTGGGCCTTCCAAGAGACCCAGTACTTC
J gene: TRBJ2-5; V gene: TRBV29-1; CDR3 length: 14; D gene: -; clone size: -; CDR3 protein: CSEAAQGASGAQYF; CDR3 DNA: TGCAGCGAGGCCGCTCAAGGAGCCTCCGGGGCCCAGTACTTC
J gene: TRBJ2-3; V gene: TRBV7-8; CDR3 length: 16; D gene: TRBD2; clone size: -; CDR3 protein: CASSKGLAGFGDTQYF; CDR3 DNA: TGTGCCAGCAGCAAGGGACTAGCGGGGTTTGGAGATACGCAGTATTTT
J gene: TRBJ2-2; V gene: TRBV3-1/TRBV3-2; CDR3 length: 15; D gene: TRBD2; clone size: -; CDR3 protein: CASTQRGGSSGELFF; CDR3 DNA: TGTGCCAGCACCCAGCGGGGGGGCAGTTCCGGGGAGCTGTTTTTT
J gene: TRBJ2-2; V gene: TRBV4-3; CDR3 length: 15; D gene: -; clone size: -; CDR3 protein: CASSQSKGRTGELFF; CDR3 DNA: TGCGCCAGCAGCCAATCTAAGGGCCGCACCGGGGAGCTGTTTTTT
J gene: TRBJ1-4; V gene: TRBV7-2; CDR3 length: 15; D gene: -; clone size: -; CDR3 protein: CASSPFMGANEKLFF; CDR3 DNA: TGTGCCAGCAGCCCCTTTATGGGGGCTAATGAAAAACTGTTTTTT
J gene: TRBJ2-1; V gene: TRBV27; CDR3 length: 16; D gene: TRBD2; clone size: -; CDR3 protein: CATSGRRTSGRNEQFF; CDR3 DNA: TGTGCCACCTCGGGAAGGCGGACTAGCGGGAGAAATGAGCAGTTCTTC
J gene: TRBJ2-3; V gene: TRBV5-6; CDR3 length: 14; D gene: -; clone size: -; CDR3 protein: CASSTGLSTDTQYF; CDR3 DNA: TGTGCCAGCAGCACGGGACTCAGCACAGATACGCAGTATTTT
J gene: TRBJ2-4; V gene: TRBV10-2; CDR3 length: 16; D gene: TRBD2; clone size: once; CDR3 protein: CASSDGTSGAKNIQYF; CDR3 DNA: TGCGCCAGCAGTGACGGGACTAGCGGGGCCAAAAACATTCAGTACTTC
J gene: TRBJ2-4; V gene: TRBV7-6; CDR3 length: 15; D gene: -; clone size: -; CDR3 protein: CASSLDEWSKNIQYF; CDR3 DNA: TGTGCCAGCAGCTTAGATGAGTGGTCCAAAAACATTCAGTACTTC
J gene: TRBJ2-5; V gene: TRBV20-1; CDR3 length: 10; D gene: -; clone size: -; CDR3 protein: CSVARETQYF; CDR3 DNA: TGCAGTGTAGCTCGCGAGACCCAGTACTTC
J gene: TRBJ1-2; V gene: TRBV5-4; CDR3 length: 13; D gene: -; clone size: -; CDR3 protein: CASSSDRAGGYTF; CDR3 DNA: TGTGCCAGCAGTTCGGACCGGGCGGGGGGCTACACCTTC
J gene: TRBJ2-1; V gene: TRBV25-1; CDR3 length: 15; D gene: TRBD1; clone size: -; CDR3 protein: CASDRGRSSYNEQFF; CDR3 DNA: TGTGCCAGCGACAGGGGGAGGAGCTCCTACAATGAGCAGTTCTTC
J gene: TRBJ2-7; V gene: TRBV9; CDR3 length: 14; D gene: -; clone size: once; CDR3 protein: CASSPTTRLYEQYF; CDR3 DNA: TGTGCCAGCAGCCCCACCACTCGGCTCTACGAGCAGTACTTC
J gene: TRBJ2-2; V gene: TRBV5-4; CDR3 length: 15; D gene: -; clone size: -; CDR3 protein: CASSLQTRNTGELFF; CDR3 DNA: TGTGCCAGCAGCCTTCAGACTCGTAACACCGGGGAGCTGTTTTTT
J gene: TRBJ2-7; V gene: TRBV7-2; CDR3 length: 13; D gene: -; clone size: -; CDR3 protein: CASSLAGVGEQYF; CDR3 DNA: TGTGCCAGCAGCTTGGCAGGGGTGGGAGAGCAGTACTTC
J gene: TRBJ1-2; V gene: TRBV14; CDR3 length: 15; D gene: -; clone size: once; CDR3 protein: CASSAGLTANYGYTF; CDR3 DNA: TGTGCCAGCAGCGCGGGACTGACGGCTAACTATGGCTACACCTTC
J gene: TRBJ1-4; V gene: TRBV6-2/TRBV6-3; CDR3 length: 14; D gene: TRBD1; clone size: -; CDR3 protein: CASSRQGRREKLFF; CDR3 DNA: TGTGCCAGCAGCCGACAGGGTCGGCGCGAAAAACTGTTTTTT